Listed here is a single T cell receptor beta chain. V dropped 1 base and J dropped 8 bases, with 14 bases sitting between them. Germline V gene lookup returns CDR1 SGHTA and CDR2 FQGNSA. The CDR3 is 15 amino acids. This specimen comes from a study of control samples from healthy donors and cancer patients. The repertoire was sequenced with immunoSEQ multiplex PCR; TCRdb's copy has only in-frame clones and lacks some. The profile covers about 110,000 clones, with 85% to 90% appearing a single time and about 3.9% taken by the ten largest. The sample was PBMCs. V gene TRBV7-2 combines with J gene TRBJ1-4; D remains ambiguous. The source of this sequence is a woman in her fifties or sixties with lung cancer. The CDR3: CASSLGGPQGEKLFF. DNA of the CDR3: TGTGCCAGCAGCTTAGGAGGTCCTCAAGGGGAAAAACTGTTTTTT.